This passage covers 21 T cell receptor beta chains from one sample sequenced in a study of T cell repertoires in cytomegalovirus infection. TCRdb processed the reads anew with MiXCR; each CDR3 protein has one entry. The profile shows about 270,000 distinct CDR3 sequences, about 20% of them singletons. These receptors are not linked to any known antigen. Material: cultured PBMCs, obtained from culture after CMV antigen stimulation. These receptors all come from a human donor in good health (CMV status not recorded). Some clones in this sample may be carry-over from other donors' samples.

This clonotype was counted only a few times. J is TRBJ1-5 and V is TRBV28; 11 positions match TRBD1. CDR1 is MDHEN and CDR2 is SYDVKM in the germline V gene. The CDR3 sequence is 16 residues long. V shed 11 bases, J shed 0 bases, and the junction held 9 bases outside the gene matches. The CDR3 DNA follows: TGTGCCTCCGGGACAGGGGGACTTCATAGCAATCAGCCCCAGCATTTT. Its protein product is CASGTGGLHSNQPQHF.

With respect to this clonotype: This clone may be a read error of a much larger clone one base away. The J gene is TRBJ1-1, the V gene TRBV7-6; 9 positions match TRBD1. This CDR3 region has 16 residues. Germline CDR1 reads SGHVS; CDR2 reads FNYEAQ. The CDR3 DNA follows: TGTGCCTTAGAGGGGCCCCGACAGGGGGGGAACACTGAAGCTTCCTTT. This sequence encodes CALEGPRQGGNTEASF.

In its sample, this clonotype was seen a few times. CDR3 sequence reads: CASSQEGAIAGAETQYF. CDR3 DNA: TGCGCCAGCAGCCAAGAAGGGGCGATAGCGGGAGCGGAGACCCAGTACTTC. V is TRBV4-3 and J is TRBJ2-5; 9 bases are shared with TRBD2. Germline V CDR1 and CDR2: LGHNA, YSLEER. The CDR3 loop spans 17 amino acids. Unmatched junction bases numbered 10, after V lost 0 bases and J lost 5 bases.

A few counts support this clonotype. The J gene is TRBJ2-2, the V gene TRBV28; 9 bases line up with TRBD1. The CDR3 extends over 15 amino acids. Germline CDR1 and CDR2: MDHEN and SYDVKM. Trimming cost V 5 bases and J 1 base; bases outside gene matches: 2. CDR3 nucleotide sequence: TGTGCCAGCAGTGGACAGGGGAGGAACACCGGGGAGCTGTTTTTT. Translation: CASSGQGRNTGELFF. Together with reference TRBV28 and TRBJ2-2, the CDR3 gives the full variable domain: DVKVTQSSRYLVKRTGEKVFLECVQDMDHENMFWYRQDPGLGLRLIYFSYDVKMKEKGDIPEGYSVSREKKERFSLILESASTNQTSMYLCASSGQGRNTGELFFGEGSRLTVL.

CDR3 bases: TGTGCCAGTAGTGCTCGCGGGGTAGGGGACCTTAGCAATCAGCCCCAGCATTTT. It is translated as CASSARGVGDLSNQPQHF. V and J are TRBV19 and TRBJ1-5; perhaps TRBD1 as D (5 bases). Looked up from germline, CDR1 is LNHDA and CDR2 is SQIVND (reference sequence). This CDR3 comprises 18 residues. V lost 5 bases and J lost 0, with 20 bases in between.

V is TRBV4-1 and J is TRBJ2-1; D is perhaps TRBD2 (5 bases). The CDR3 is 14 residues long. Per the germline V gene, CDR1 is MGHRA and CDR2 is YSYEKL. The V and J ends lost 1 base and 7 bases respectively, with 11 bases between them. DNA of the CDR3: TGCGCCAGCAGCCAAGGAGGGAGCTTGAATGAGCAGTTCTTC. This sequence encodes CASSQGGSLNEQFF.

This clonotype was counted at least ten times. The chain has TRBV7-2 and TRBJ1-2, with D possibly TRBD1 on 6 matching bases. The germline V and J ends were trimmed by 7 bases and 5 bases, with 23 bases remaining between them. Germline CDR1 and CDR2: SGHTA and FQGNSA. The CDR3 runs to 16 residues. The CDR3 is CASKFRGGGGRYGYTF. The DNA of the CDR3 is TGTGCCAGCAAATTCCGGGGGGGTGGGGGCCGATATGGCTACACCTTC.

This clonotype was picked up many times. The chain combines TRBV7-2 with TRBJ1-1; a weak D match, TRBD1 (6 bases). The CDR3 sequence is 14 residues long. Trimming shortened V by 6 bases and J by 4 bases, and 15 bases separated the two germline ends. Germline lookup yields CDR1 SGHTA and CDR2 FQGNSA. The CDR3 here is CASRGGGAVTEAFF. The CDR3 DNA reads TGTGCCAGCAGGGGCGGGGGCGCGGTCACTGAAGCTTTCTTT.

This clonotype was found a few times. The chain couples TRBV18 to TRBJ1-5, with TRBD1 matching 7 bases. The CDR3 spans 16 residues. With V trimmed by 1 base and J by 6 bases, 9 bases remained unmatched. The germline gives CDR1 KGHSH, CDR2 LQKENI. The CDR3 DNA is TGTGCCAGCTCACCACAGGGACAGAGCGTAATTCAGCCCCAGCATTTT. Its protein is CASSPQGQSVIQPQHF.

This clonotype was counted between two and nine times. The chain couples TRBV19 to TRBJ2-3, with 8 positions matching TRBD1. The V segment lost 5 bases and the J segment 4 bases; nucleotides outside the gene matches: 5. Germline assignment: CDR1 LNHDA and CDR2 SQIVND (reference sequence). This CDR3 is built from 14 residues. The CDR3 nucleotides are TGTGCCAGTAGTCATCGGACAGGGCCAGATACGCAGTATTTT. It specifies CASSHRTGPDTQYF.

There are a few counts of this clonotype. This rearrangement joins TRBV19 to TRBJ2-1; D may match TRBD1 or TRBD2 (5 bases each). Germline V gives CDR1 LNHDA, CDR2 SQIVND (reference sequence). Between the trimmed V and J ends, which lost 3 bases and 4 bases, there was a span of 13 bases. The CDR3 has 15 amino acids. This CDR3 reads CASSITGTAYNEQFF. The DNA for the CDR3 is TGTGCCAGTAGTATTACCGGGACGGCATACAATGAGCAGTTCTTC.

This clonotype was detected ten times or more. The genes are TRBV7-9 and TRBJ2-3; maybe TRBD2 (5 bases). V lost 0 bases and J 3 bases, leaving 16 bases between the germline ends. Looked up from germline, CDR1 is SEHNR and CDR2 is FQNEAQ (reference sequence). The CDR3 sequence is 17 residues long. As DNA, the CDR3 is TGTGCCAGCAGCTTAGCGCCGGCAGGAGGTCGGACAGATACGCAGTATTTT. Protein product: CASSLAPAGGRTDTQYF.

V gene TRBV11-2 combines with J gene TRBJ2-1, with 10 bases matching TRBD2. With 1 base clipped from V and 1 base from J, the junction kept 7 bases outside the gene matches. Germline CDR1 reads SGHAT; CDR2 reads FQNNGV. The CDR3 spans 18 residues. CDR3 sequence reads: CASSLGNSGRSSYNEQFF. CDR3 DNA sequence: TGTGCCAGCAGCTTAGGAAATAGCGGGAGGAGTTCCTACAATGAGCAGTTCTTC.

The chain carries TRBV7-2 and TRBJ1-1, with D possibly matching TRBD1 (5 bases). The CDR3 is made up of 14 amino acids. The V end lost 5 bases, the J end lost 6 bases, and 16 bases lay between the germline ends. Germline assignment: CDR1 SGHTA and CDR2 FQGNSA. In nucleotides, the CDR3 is TGTGCCAGCAGCACAACAGGTGCGGGGGCTGAAGCTTTCTTT. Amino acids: CASSTTGAGAEAFF.

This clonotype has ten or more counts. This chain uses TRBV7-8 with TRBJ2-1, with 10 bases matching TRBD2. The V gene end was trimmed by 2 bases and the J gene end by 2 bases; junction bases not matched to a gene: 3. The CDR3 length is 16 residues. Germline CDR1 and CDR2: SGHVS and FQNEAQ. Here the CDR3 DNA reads TGTGCCAGCAGCTTAATAGCGGGAGGTACCTACAATGAGCAGTTCTTC. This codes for CASSLIAGGTYNEQFF.

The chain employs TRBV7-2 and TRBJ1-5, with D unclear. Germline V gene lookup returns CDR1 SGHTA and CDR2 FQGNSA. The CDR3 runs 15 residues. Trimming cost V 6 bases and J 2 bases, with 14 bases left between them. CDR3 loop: CASRPAGDGNQPQHF. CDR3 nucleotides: TGTGCCAGCAGACCCGCAGGAGATGGCAATCAGCCCCAGCATTTT. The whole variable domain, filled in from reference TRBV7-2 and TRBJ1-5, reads GAGVSQSPSNKVTEKGKDVELRCDPISGHTALYWYRQSLGQGLEFLIYFQGNSAPDKSGLPSDRFSAERTGGSVSTLTIQRTQQEDSAVYLCASRPAGDGNQPQHFGDGTRLSIL.

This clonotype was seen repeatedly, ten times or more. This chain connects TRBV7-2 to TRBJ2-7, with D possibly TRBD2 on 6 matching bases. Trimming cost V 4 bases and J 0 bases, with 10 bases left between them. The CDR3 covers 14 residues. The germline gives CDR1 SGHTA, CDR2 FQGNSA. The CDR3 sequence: CASSSRAGSYEQYV. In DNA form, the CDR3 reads TGTGCCAGCAGCTCCCGAGCGGGCTCCTACGAGCAGTACGTC.

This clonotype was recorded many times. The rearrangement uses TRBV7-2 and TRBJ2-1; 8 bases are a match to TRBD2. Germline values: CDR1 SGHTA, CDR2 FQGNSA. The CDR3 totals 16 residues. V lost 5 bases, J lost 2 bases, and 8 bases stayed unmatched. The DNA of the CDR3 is TGTGCCAGCAGCAAATTCAGCGGGAGTGCCTACAATGAGCAGTTCTTC. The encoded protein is CASSKFSGSAYNEQFF.

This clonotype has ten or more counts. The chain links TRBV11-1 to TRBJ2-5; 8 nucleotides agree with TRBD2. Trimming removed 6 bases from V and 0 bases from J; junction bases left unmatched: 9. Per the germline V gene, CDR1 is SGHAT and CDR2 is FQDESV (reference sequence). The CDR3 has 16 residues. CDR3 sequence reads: CASSWHGGRNQETQYF. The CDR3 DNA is TGTGCCAGCAGTTGGCACGGCGGGAGGAACCAAGAGACCCAGTACTTC. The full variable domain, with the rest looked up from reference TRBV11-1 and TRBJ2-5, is EAEVAQSPRYKITEKSQAVAFWCDPISGHATLYWYRQILGQGPELLVQFQDESVVDDSQLPKDRFSAERLKGVDSTLKIQPAELGDSAMYLCASSWHGGRNQETQYFGPGTRLLVL.

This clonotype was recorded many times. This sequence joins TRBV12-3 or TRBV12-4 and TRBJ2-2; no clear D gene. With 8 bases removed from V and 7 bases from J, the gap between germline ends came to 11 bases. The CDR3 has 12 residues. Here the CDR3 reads CASRIAGGELFF. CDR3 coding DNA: TGTGCCAGCCGGATCGCCGGCGGGGAGCTGTTTTTT.

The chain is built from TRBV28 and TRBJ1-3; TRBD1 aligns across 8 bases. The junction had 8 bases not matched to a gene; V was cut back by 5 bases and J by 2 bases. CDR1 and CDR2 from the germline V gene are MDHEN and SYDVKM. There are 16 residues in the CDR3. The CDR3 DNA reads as TGTGCCAGCAGTCCCTCCGACAGGGGCCCTGGAAACACCATATATTTT. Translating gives CASSPSDRGPGNTIYF. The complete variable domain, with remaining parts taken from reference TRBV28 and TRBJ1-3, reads DVKVTQSSRYLVKRTGEKVFLECVQDMDHENMFWYRQDPGLGLRLIYFSYDVKMKEKGDIPEGYSVSREKKERFSLILESASTNQTSMYLCASSPSDRGPGNTIYFGEGSWLTVV.